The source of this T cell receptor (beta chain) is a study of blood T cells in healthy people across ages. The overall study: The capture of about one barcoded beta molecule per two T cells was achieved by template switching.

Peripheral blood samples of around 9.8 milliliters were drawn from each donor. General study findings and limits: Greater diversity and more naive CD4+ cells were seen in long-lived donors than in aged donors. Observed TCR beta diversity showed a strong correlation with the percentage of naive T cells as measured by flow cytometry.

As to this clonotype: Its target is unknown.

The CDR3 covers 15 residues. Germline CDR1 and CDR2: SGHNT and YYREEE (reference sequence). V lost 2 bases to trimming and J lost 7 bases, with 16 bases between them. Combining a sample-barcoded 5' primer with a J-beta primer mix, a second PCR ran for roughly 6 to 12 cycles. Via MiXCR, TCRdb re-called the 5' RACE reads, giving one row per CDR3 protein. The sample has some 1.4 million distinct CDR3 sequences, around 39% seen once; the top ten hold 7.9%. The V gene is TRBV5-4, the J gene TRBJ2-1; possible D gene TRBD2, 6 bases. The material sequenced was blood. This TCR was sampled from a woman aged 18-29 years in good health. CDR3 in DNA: TGTGCCAGCAGCTTTCTGGGGGGAGAATGGAATGAGCAGTTCTTC. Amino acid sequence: CASSFLGGEWNEQFF.